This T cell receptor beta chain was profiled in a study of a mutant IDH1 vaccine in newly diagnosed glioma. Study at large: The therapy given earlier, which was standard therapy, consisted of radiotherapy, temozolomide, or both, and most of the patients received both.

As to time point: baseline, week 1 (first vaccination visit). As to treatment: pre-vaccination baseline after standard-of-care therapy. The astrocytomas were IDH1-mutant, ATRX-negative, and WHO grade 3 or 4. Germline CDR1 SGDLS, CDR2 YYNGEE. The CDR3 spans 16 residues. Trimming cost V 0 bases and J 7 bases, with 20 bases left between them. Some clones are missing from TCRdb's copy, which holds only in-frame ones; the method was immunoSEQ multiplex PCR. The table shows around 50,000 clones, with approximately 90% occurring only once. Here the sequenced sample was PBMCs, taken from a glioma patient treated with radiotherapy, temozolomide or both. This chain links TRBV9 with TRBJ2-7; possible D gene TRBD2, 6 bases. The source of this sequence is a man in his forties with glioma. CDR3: CASSVALSQRAGEQYF. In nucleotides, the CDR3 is TGTGCCAGCAGCGTAGCCTTGTCCCAGCGGGCAGGAGAGCAGTACTTC. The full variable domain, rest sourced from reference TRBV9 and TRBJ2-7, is DSGVTQTPKHLITATGQRVTLRCSPRSGDLSVYWYQQSLDQGLQFLIQYYNGEERAKGNILERFSAQQFPDLHSELNLSSLELGDSALYFCASSVALSQRAGEQYFGPGTRLTVT.